These 3 T cell receptor beta chains came from one sample sequenced in a study of T cell changes during pregnancy in multiple sclerosis (dated by TCRdb to the late 2010s). The library was produced with the immunoSEQ multiplex PCR assay. TCRdb limited this immuneACCESS table to in-frame rearrangements with V and J called. A share of clones is missing; checked studies link under half to unresolved V genes, and the rest is unexplained. The sample has just under 50,000 clones on record, roughly 95% of them singletons. Together, the top ten hold around 0.31% of the sample. The specimen comprised CD4+ T cells from peripheral blood mononuclear cells, sampled in the third trimester of pregnancy. The receptors stem from a female donor with multiple sclerosis, enrolled in a pregnancy study.

This sequence joins TRBV19 and TRBJ1-1; D might be TRBD1 (6 bases). Germline V lookup: CDR1 LNHDA, CDR2 SQIVND (reference sequence). V lost 7 bases and J 0 bases, leaving 21 bases between the germline ends. There are 17 residues in the CDR3. The CDR3 sequence is CASTARMGASMNTEAFF. The CDR3 region has the DNA TGTGCCAGTACCGCCAGGATGGGGGCGTCGATGAACACTGAAGCTTTCTTT.

The chain joins TRBV5-1 to TRBJ1-4, with 8 nucleotides matching TRBD1. The CDR3 contains 15 residues. Germline V gives CDR1 SGHRS, CDR2 YFSETQ. Germline trimming cut 3 bases from V and 4 bases from J; bases unmatched to any gene: 5. The CDR3 spells CASSSTGQVNEKLFF. The CDR3 DNA is TGCGCCAGCAGCTCAACGGGACAGGTTAATGAAAAACTGTTTTTT.

A few counts support this clone. Relative to the germline gene, one junction end is altered; a read error may explain this. The rearrangement uses TRBV30 and TRBJ1-1; 7 nucleotides agree with TRBD1. Germline assignment: CDR1 GTSNPN and CDR2 SVGIG (reference sequence). There are 12 residues in the CDR3. The CDR3 here is CACLTGAEGLFF. The CDR3 nucleotides are TGTGCCTGCTTAACAGGGGCTGAGGGGCTTTTTTTT.